The 13 T cell receptor beta chains below all came from one sample that was sequenced in a study of shared clonotypes between healthy human individuals. Produced via immunoSEQ multiplex PCR; TCRdb's table is partial and in-frame only. In the table there are about 2 million clones, 95% of which are singletons. Sequenced: naive CD4+ T cells sorted from blood. Regarding subset: CD45RA+ positively selected. The receptors here all came from a man aged 18-30 years in good health.

The CDR3 sequence: CASSESSLMSQHF. The CDR3 DNA is TGTGCCAGCAGTGAGAGTTCCCTTATGTCCCAGCATTTT. The rearrangement links TRBV6-1 to TRBJ1-5; no reliable D call. Trimming took off 3 bases at V and 11 bases at J, with 14 bases between the two ends. The CDR3 is 13 amino acids. In germline, CDR1 is MNHNS, CDR2 SASEGT.

V is TRBV28 and J is TRBJ1-1; D ambiguous. Germline V gene sequence: CDR1 MDHEN, CDR2 SYDVKM. The CDR3 loop spans 13 amino acids. V was pared by 7 bases and J by 0 bases, with 9 bases between. CDR3 amino acids: CASKVTVNTEAFF. The CDR3 DNA reads TGTGCCAGCAAGGTGACGGTGAACACTGAAGCTTTCTTT.

Details on this clone: In the same sample, other DNA sequences code for this CDR3. The chain recombines TRBV6-1 with TRBJ1-6, with D hard to call. V was trimmed by 3 bases and J by 7 bases, leaving 7 bases between them. Germline loops: CDR1 MNHNS, CDR2 SASEGT. This CDR3 has 13 amino acids. The CDR3 region is CASSEAGNSPLHF. In DNA, the CDR3 is TGTGCCAGCAGTGAGGCGGGGAATTCACCCCTCCACTTT.

The rearrangement joins TRBV19 to TRBJ1-5; D is unclear. From germline, CDR1 is LNHDA and CDR2 SQIVND (reference sequence). The V end lost 10 bases, the J end lost 0 bases, and 16 bases lay between the germline ends. CDR3 size: 15 residues. The DNA of the CDR3 is TGTGCCACAACGCATCAGAGTTTTAGCAATCAGCCCCAGCATTTT. This encodes CATTHQSFSNQPQHF.

V is TRBV9 and J is TRBJ2-2, with 7 bases aligning to TRBD1. This CDR3 has 16 residues. Trimming removed 7 bases from V and 7 bases from J; junction bases left unmatched: 16. In germline, CDR1 is SGDLS, CDR2 YYNGEE. The CDR3 loop reads CASSHKTGYTGGELFF. As DNA, the CDR3 is TGTGCCAGCTCCCATAAGACAGGGTATACTGGCGGGGAGCTGTTTTTT.

The chain employs TRBV27 and TRBJ2-2; D uncertain. This CDR3 comprises 14 residues. The germline V gene encodes CDR1 MNHEY and CDR2 SMNVEV (reference sequence). V lost 3 bases and J lost 4, with 9 bases in between. CDR3 sequence (DNA): TGTGCCAGCAGTTTGGGGTCCCGCACCGGGGAGCTGTTTTTT. This sequence encodes CASSLGSRTGELFF.

The V gene is TRBV5-1, the J gene TRBJ1-6, with D uncertain. The CDR3 extends over 15 amino acids. Trimming removed 0 bases from V and 5 bases from J, with 9 bases in between. CDR1 is SGHRS, CDR2 YFSETQ, per germline. CDR3 residues: CASSLAEINNSPLHF. As DNA, the CDR3 is TGCGCCAGCAGCTTGGCAGAGATAAATAATTCACCCCTCCACTTT.

The J gene is TRBJ1-1, the V gene TRBV5-4, with D possibly being TRBD1 (5 bases). There are 14 residues in the CDR3. V lost 2 bases and J lost 6, with 14 bases in between. CDR1 is SGHNT and CDR2 is YYREEE in the germline V gene (reference sequence). In DNA form, the CDR3 reads TGTGCCAGCAGCTTCCGGGCCCAAGGGGCTGAAGCTTTCTTT. Translation gives CASSFRAQGAEAFF.

The chain links TRBV30 to TRBJ2-1; 13 nucleotides match TRBD2. The germline gives CDR1 GTSNPN, CDR2 SVGIG (reference sequence). This CDR3 comprises 15 residues. The J segment lost 8 bases and the V segment lost 3 bases, leaving 7 bases of the junction unmatched. The DNA for the CDR3 is TGTGCCTGGAGGGCGCCGGGACTAGCGGGGCATGAGCAGTTCTTC. The encoded protein is CAWRAPGLAGHEQFF.

This rearrangement joins TRBV6-1 to TRBJ2-2; D call uncertain. Looked up from germline, CDR1 is MNHNS and CDR2 is SASEGT. V was pared by 7 bases and J by 6 bases, with 9 bases between. The CDR3 has 12 residues. In DNA form, the CDR3 reads TGTGCCAGCACCAAAGATCCCGGGGAGCTGTTTTTT. Protein: CASTKDPGELFF.

The chain recombines TRBV5-5 with TRBJ2-7; 9 nucleotides line up with TRBD1. The CDR3 has 15 residues. Per the germline V gene, CDR1 is SGHKS and CDR2 is YYEKEE (reference sequence). Trimming took 4 bases from V and 3 from J; bases not matched to a gene: 8. CDR3 in DNA: TGTGCCAGCAGCCCCGCCGGGACAGGGATCTACGAGCAGTACTTC. Its protein product is CASSPAGTGIYEQYF.

Points on this clone: The identical CDR3 is also encoded by other nucleotide sequences in the sample. In DNA, the CDR3 is TGTGCCAGCAGTTTATCGGGGACTAGCACAGATACGCAGTATTTT. It specifies CASSLSGTSTDTQYF. This chain links TRBV28 with TRBJ2-3; weak D call: TRBD2 (6 bases). Trimming stripped 1 base from V and 0 bases from J, with 8 bases between. The CDR3 runs to 15 residues. The V gene's germline CDR1 is MDHEN and CDR2 SYDVKM.

The V and J genes are TRBV6-1 and TRBJ2-3; D possibly corresponds to TRBD2 (5 bases). Germline loops: CDR1 MNHNS, CDR2 SASEGT. The CDR3 has 15 amino acids. V lost 6 bases to trimming and J lost 5 bases, with 18 bases between them. CDR3 protein: CASRVSGNSVDTQYF. The DNA for the CDR3 is TGTGCCAGCAGGGTCTCGGGGAATAGTGTAGATACGCAGTATTTT.